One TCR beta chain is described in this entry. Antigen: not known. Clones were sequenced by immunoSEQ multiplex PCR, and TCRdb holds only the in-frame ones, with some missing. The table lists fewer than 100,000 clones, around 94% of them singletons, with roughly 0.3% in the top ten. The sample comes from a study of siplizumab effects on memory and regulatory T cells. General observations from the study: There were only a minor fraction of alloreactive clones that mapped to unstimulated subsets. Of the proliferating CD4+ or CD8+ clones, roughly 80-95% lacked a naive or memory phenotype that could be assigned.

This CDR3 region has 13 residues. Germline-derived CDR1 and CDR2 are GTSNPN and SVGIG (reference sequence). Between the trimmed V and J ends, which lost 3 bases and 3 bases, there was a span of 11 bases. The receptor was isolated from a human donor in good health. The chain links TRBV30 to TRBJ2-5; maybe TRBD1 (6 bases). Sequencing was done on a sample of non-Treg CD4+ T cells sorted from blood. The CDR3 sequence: CAWRPRGKETQYF. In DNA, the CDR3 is TGTGCCTGGAGGCCCAGGGGCAAAGAGACCCAGTACTTC. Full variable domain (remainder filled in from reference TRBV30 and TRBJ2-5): SQTIHQWPATLVQPVGSPLSLECTVEGTSNPNLYWYRQAAGRGLQLLFYSVGIGQISSEVPQNLSASRPQDRQFILSSKKLLLSDSGFYLCAWRPRGKETQYFGPGTRLLVL.